The clone carrying this T cell receptor (beta chain) showed up many times. What it recognizes is unknown. Trimming removed 5 bases from V and 8 bases from J, with 19 bases in between. Per germline, CDR1 SNHLY and CDR2 FYNNEI. The CDR3 sequence is 15 residues long. Original analysis: A classifier for distant metastasis in papillary thyroid cancer was constructed using CDR3 differences observed across clinicopathological groups. Using MiXCR, TCRdb re-called clones from the PCR reads. The V and J calls, along with clone size, are taken from TCRdb and not from the paper's own processing. This sample yields tens of thousands of clones, of which approximately 16% are seen a single time; roughly 9.8% belongs to the top ten. The sample originates from a study of metastatic and nonmetastatic thyroid tumors. The wider study: Repertoires were compared across blood and tumor or nodule tissue from malignant and benign thyroid patients. Study-wide results and limits: Reportedly, malignant thyroid tumors had significantly higher TCR beta diversity than benign nodules, in blood and tumor.

No treatment had been given to any patient before thyroid surgery. The V call is TRBV2, the J call TRBJ2-1; D might be TRBD2 (6 bases). The sequence came from a female donor with papillary thyroid cancer or a benign thyroid nodule (not recorded which). Some clones in this sample may be carry-over from other donors' samples. Sample: tumor tissue. CDR3 residues: CASSRRGGIGDEQFF. The CDR3 DNA is TGTGCCAGCAGTCGTCGGGGAGGCATCGGCGATGAGCAGTTCTTC. Full variable domain (outside the CDR3, taken from reference TRBV2 and TRBJ2-1): EPEVTQTPSHQVTQMGQEVILRCVPISNHLYFYWYRQILGQKVEFLVSFYNNEISEKSEIFDDQFSVERPDGSNFTLKIRSTKLEDSAMYFCASSRRGGIGDEQFFGPGTRLTVL.